The 12 T cell receptor beta chains presented below share a single source sample, sequenced in a study of technical replicates of blood from a few donors. Libraries were prepared by immunoSEQ multiplex PCR; TCRdb keeps only in-frame clonotypes and omits some of them. The data contain some 64,000 clones, nearly 95% of them singletons. The sequencing input was PBMCs. The receptors were gathered from a human donor in good health. Some clones in this sample may be carry-over from other donors' samples.

V is TRBV12-5 and J is TRBJ1-1, with D perhaps TRBD1 (5 bases). CDR1 and CDR2 from the germline V gene are LGHNT and FRNRAP. The ends were cut back, 2 bases at V and 5 bases at J, with 9 bases in the middle. CDR3 size: 13 residues. CDR3 loop: CASGLSYRTEAFF. The CDR3 bases are TGTGCTAGTGGTTTGTCCTACAGGACTGAAGCTTTCTTT.

This rearrangement joins TRBV18 to TRBJ1-3; 7 positions match TRBD1. This CDR3 has 17 residues. V gave up 5 bases and J gave up 2 bases; unmatched junction bases: 12. Germline assignment: CDR1 KGHSH and CDR2 LQKENI. CDR3 nucleotide sequence: TGTGCCAGCTCAACCACGGTCGGGACAGAGACTGGAAACACCATATATTTT. Its protein is CASSTTVGTETGNTIYF.

The chain combines TRBV30 with TRBJ2-7; 7 positions agree with TRBD1. Looked up from germline, CDR1 is GTSNPN and CDR2 is SVGIG (reference sequence). V lost 4 bases and J lost 0; bases outside the gene matches: 9. The CDR3 totals 15 residues. CDR3: CAWTEGTVSSYEQYF. In DNA, the CDR3 is TGTGCCTGGACCGAAGGGACAGTTAGCTCCTACGAGCAGTACTTC.

The gene calls are TRBV6-1 and TRBJ1-1; 7 nucleotides align to TRBD1. The germline V gene has CDR1 MNHNS and CDR2 SASEGT. This CDR3 contains 13 residues. The V and J ends lost 6 bases and 1 base, in that order; junction bases with no gene match: 2. The CDR3 bases are TGTGCCAGCAGACGACAGGGGAACACTGAAGCTTTCTTT. Protein: CASRRQGNTEAFF.

The rearrangement joins TRBV4-1 to TRBJ1-1; D remains ambiguous. The germline CDR1 and CDR2 sequences are MGHRA and YSYEKL. V gave up 2 bases and J gave up 5 bases, with 15 bases separating them. The CDR3 covers 15 residues. The CDR3 loop is CASSQHTGFRTEAFF. The CDR3 DNA sequence: TGCGCCAGCAGCCAACATACGGGTTTTAGGACTGAAGCTTTCTTT.

This clone has a single count. V is TRBV7-2 and J is TRBJ2-4; D may be TRBD2 (6 bases). This CDR3 region has 17 residues. V lost 1 base and J lost 5, with 18 bases in between. The germline V gene has CDR1 SGHTA and CDR2 FQGNSA. The CDR3 coding sequence is TGTGCCAGCAGCTTAGAGGGTTATGGGACTTCCGAAAACATTCAGTACTTC. Translation: CASSLEGYGTSENIQYF.

This chain links TRBV5-1 with TRBJ1-6; a weak D match, TRBD1 (6 bases). V lost 5 bases and J 4 bases, leaving 16 bases between the germline ends. The CDR3 sequence is 16 residues long. CDR1 and CDR2 from the germline V gene are SGHRS and YFSETQ. The CDR3 DNA sequence: TGCGCCAGCAGACGAGACAGGAGTGCATATAATTCACCCCTCCACTTT. This sequence encodes CASRRDRSAYNSPLHF.

This clone occurred a few times. The J gene is TRBJ2-3, the V gene TRBV15, with D possibly TRBD2 on 6 matching bases. Germline V gene data show CDR1 as LNHNV and CDR2 as YYDKDF (reference sequence). V lost 9 bases and J 0 bases, leaving 13 bases between the germline ends. This CDR3 is built from 14 residues. The CDR3 here is CATAAGSSTDTQYF. CDR3 DNA: TGTGCCACAGCGGCGGGGTCTAGCACAGATACGCAGTATTTT.

The gene calls are TRBV18 and TRBJ1-3; TRBD1 matches at 10 bases. The germline CDR1 and CDR2 sequences are KGHSH and LQKENI. The J segment lost 5 bases and the V segment lost 3 bases, leaving 7 bases of the junction unmatched. This CDR3 contains 16 residues. The CDR3 DNA reads TGTGCCAGCTCACCCTCGGGACAGGGGTGGCGAAACACCATATATTTT. It specifies CASSPSGQGWRNTIYF.

The chain is built from TRBV7-9 and TRBJ2-3; tentative D call: TRBD2 (5 bases). Trimming pared 5 bases from V and 1 base from J, leaving 13 bases between. Germline CDR1 reads SEHNR; CDR2 reads FQNEAQ (reference sequence). This CDR3 has 15 amino acids. The CDR3 DNA follows: TGTGCCAGCAGCAAGACTATAACTCGCACAGATACGCAGTATTTT. This encodes CASSKTITRTDTQYF.

This clone was detected only a few times. The chain combines TRBV5-1 with TRBJ1-2; D is perhaps TRBD1 (5 bases). V was clipped by 2 bases and J by 8 bases, with 10 bases between them. CDR1 is SGHRS, CDR2 YFSETQ, per germline. The CDR3 has 12 amino acids. CDR3 amino acids: CASSFRAGGYTF. The CDR3 nucleotides read TGCGCCAGCAGCTTCAGGGCTGGGGGCTACACCTTC.

This chain uses TRBV2 with TRBJ2-1; 8 bases are shared with TRBD2. The CDR3 is 14 residues long. J was trimmed by 6 bases and V by 8 bases; bases with no gene match: 9. The germline CDR1 and CDR2 sequences are SNHLY and FYNNEI. The CDR3 DNA reads TGTGCCAGCCAGGCACTAGCGGCCTTCAATGAGCAGTTCTTC. Residues: CASQALAAFNEQFF.